These 18 T cell receptor beta chains were sequenced from one sample in a study of naive and memory T cell subsets. Both TRBC1 and TRBC2 were covered by a beta constant-region primer of two equimolar oligonucleotides. The ligated cDNA underwent four PCR rounds using SP2 and nested alpha and beta constant-region primers. One entry per CDR3 protein, called by TCRdb with MiXCR from the UMI-ligation and nested PCR reads. Of 100,000 to 150,000 distinct CDR3 sequences listed, approximately 37% are singletons. Material for sequencing was central memory CD4+ T cells from blood. Receptors originate from a human donor in good health.

This chain joins TRBV11-3 and TRBJ2-7; 12 nucleotides agree with TRBD2. The J segment lost 5 bases and the V segment lost 5 bases, leaving 4 bases of the junction unmatched. Per germline, CDR1 SGHNT and CDR2 YENEEA. CDR3 length equals 14 residues. CDR3 sequence reads: CASSPGLAGNEQYF. The CDR3 DNA sequence: TGTGCCAGCAGCCCCGGACTAGCGGGAAACGAGCAGTACTTC.

The V and J genes are TRBV2 and TRBJ2-5; D ambiguous. Trimming removed 7 bases from V and 0 bases from J, with 12 bases in between. This CDR3 region has 14 residues. Looked up from germline, CDR1 is SNHLY and CDR2 is FYNNEI. CDR3 loop: CASKVALYQETQYF. In DNA form, the CDR3 reads TGTGCCAGCAAGGTAGCCTTGTACCAAGAGACCCAGTACTTC.

In the case of this clonotype: A junction end diverges from the germline sequence, so it may reflect a read error. J is TRBJ1-2 and V is TRBV5-5; 9 bases are shared with TRBD1. The CDR3 has 16 amino acids. Germline lookup yields CDR1 SGHKS and CDR2 YYEKEE (reference sequence). The CDR3 DNA reads as TGTGCCAGCACTCGTCGGGGGACAGGGAATTTCGATGGTTACACCTTC. Its translation is CASTRRGTGNFDGYTF.

This clonotype came up a few times. This CDR3 reads CASSLVQESPLHF. CDR3 nucleotides: TGTGCCAGCAGCTTAGTACAGGAATCACCCCTCCACTTT. The rearrangement joins TRBV7-6 to TRBJ1-6; D may be TRBD1 (5 bases). Between the trimmed V and J ends, which lost 1 base and 10 bases, there was a span of 8 bases. The CDR3 is 13 amino acids. CDR1 SGHVS and CDR2 FNYEAQ come from the germline V gene. The whole variable domain, filled in from reference TRBV7-6 and TRBJ1-6, reads GAGVSQSPRYKVTKRGQDVALRCDPISGHVSLYWYRQALGQGPEFLTYFNYEAQQDKSGLPNDRFSAERPEGSISTLTIQRTEQRDSAMYRCASSLVQESPLHFGNGTRLTVT.

The V call is TRBV4-1, the J call TRBJ2-1; 10 positions agree with TRBD2. The CDR3 extends over 15 amino acids. Trimming removed 2 bases from V and 4 bases from J; junction bases left unmatched: 2. Germline CDR1 MGHRA, CDR2 YSYEKL. The CDR3 region has the DNA TGCGCCAGCAGCCAATGGACTAGCGGATACAATGAGCAGTTCTTC. Its translation is CASSQWTSGYNEQFF.

This clonotype was seen only a few times. The chain uses TRBV9 and TRBJ2-7; D call uncertain. Trimming left V 2 bases short and J 0 bases short, with 12 bases between. CDR1 is SGDLS, CDR2 YYNGEE, per germline. This CDR3 contains 15 residues. CDR3 sequence reads: CASSVGDWNSYEQYF. For the CDR3, the DNA is TGTGCCAGCAGCGTGGGTGACTGGAACTCCTACGAGCAGTACTTC.

This clonotype was recorded many times. The V call is TRBV7-2, the J call TRBJ2-5, with TRBD2 identical over 7 bases. CDR1 is SGHTA, CDR2 FQGNSA, per germline. V shed 0 bases and J 4 bases; nucleotides not matched to a gene: 8. This CDR3 comprises 16 residues. The CDR3 DNA reads TGTGCCAGCAGCTTAGCCGGGGGAGGGCCCTCAGAGACCCAGTACTTC. Protein sequence: CASSLAGGGPSETQYF.

The chain carries TRBV6-1 and TRBJ2-7; 9 bases map to TRBD1. The CDR3 is 14 residues long. J lost 3 bases, V lost 6 bases, and 6 bases had no gene match. Germline CDR1 reads MNHNS; CDR2 reads SASEGT. For the CDR3, the DNA is TGTGCCAGCAGCTTCGGGACAGGGTTCTACGAGCAGTACTTC. As protein: CASSFGTGFYEQYF.

In this sample, this clonotype turned up many times. V gene TRBV5-7 combines with J gene TRBJ2-3, with D perhaps TRBD2 (6 bases). TRBV5-7 is flagged as an ORF with uncertain function. With 6 bases removed from V and 4 bases from J, the gap between germline ends came to 15 bases. This CDR3 spans 14 amino acids. This CDR3 is CASKLALGADTQYF. Here the CDR3 DNA reads TGTGCCAGCAAACTAGCTCTAGGGGCAGATACGCAGTATTTT.

This clonotype was observed many times. The genes are TRBV20-1 and TRBJ2-7; TRBD1 might be the D (6 bases). CDR1 is DFQATT, CDR2 SNEGSKA, per germline (reference sequence). The CDR3 sequence is 13 residues long. The germline V and J ends were trimmed by 5 bases and 4 bases, with 15 bases remaining between them. The CDR3 loop reads CSASGDRWYEQYF. DNA of the CDR3: TGCAGTGCTTCTGGCGACAGGTGGTACGAGCAGTACTTC.

This clonotype was observed a handful of times. CDR3 sequence (DNA): TGTGCCACCATGGCGAGCGGGGGCTCCTACGAGCAGTACTTC. Protein product: CATMASGGSYEQYF. The chain employs TRBV24-1 and TRBJ2-7; TRBD2 matches at 8 bases. This CDR3 has 14 residues. The V gene's germline CDR1 is KGHDR and CDR2 SFDVKD. V lost 8 bases, J lost 0 bases, and 5 bases stayed unmatched.

CDR3 nucleotides: TGTGCCAGCAGACGGGGGACAGGAGACTCTGGGGCCAACGTCCTGACTTTC. Encoded protein: CASRRGTGDSGANVLTF. The chain uses TRBV6-5 and TRBJ2-6, with 8 bases matching TRBD1. The germline V gene encodes CDR1 MNHEY and CDR2 SVGAGI. The length of the CDR3 is 17 residues. The V and J ends lost 6 bases and 0 bases, in that order; junction bases with no gene match: 7.

V usage is TRBV20-1 and J usage is TRBJ2-1, with TRBD2 matching 10 bases. CDR1 is DFQATT and CDR2 is SNEGSKA in the germline V gene (reference sequence). With V trimmed by 0 bases and J by 6 bases, 11 bases remained unmatched. The CDR3 length is 17 residues. DNA of the CDR3: TGCAGTGCTAGAGATTCAGGCCTGGCTAGCGGGAGCAATGAGCAGTTCTTC. Its translation: CSARDSGLASGSNEQFF.

This clonotype was observed a handful of times. The rearrangement joins TRBV7-8 to TRBJ1-1, with D perhaps TRBD1 (5 bases). The V end lost 10 bases, the J end lost 3 bases, and 18 bases lay between the germline ends. The V gene's germline CDR1 is SGHVS and CDR2 FQNEAQ. CDR3 length: 14 residues. DNA for the CDR3: TGTGCCACGCGCCGTAGGGACCTGGACACTGAAGCTTTCTTT. It specifies CATRRRDLDTEAFF.

The CDR3 loop is CASRPSTGAQETQYF. Written as DNA, the CDR3 is TGTGCCAGCAGGCCATCAACAGGGGCGCAAGAGACCCAGTACTTC. This chain connects TRBV25-1 to TRBJ2-5; 7 bases map to TRBD1. The CDR3 runs to 15 residues. Germline CDR1 is MGHDK and CDR2 is SYGVNS. V shed 6 bases, J shed 2 bases, and the junction held 9 bases outside the gene matches.

This clonotype has only one observation. V is TRBV7-2 and J is TRBJ2-1; TRBD2 is a possible D gene (5 bases). V lost 6 bases and J 3 bases, leaving 12 bases between the germline ends. The CDR3 is 14 amino acids. CDR1 and CDR2 from the germline V gene are SGHTA and FQGNSA. The CDR3 protein is CASRSGLGYNEQFF. In nucleotides, the CDR3 is TGTGCCAGCAGGTCCGGACTCGGCTACAATGAGCAGTTCTTC. Full variable domain (remainder filled in from reference TRBV7-2 and TRBJ2-1): GAGVSQSPSNKVTEKGKDVELRCDPISGHTALYWYRQSLGQGLEFLIYFQGNSAPDKSGLPSDRFSAERTGGSVSTLTIQRTQQEDSAVYLCASRSGLGYNEQFFGPGTRLTVL.

This clonotype has a handful of counts. This rearrangement joins TRBV11-2 to TRBJ2-2; D is possibly TRBD1 (5 bases). Germline V gene lookup returns CDR1 SGHAT and CDR2 FQNNGV. The CDR3 is made up of 18 amino acids. Trimming cost V 5 bases and J 3 bases, with 22 bases left between them. The CDR3 DNA follows: TGTGCCAGCAGCCCCGGACGGCTGGACACCCCCCACACCGGGGAGCTGTTTTTT. It translates to CASSPGRLDTPHTGELFF.

V and J are TRBV5-8 and TRBJ1-2, with no clear D. This CDR3 is 13 amino acids long. The V gene's germline CDR1 is SGHTS and CDR2 YDEGEE. V lost 1 base and J 2 bases, leaving 6 bases between the germline ends. CDR3 nucleotides: TGTGCCAGCAGCTTGCGTCGGAACTATGGCTACACCTTC. It is translated as CASSLRRNYGYTF.